The 20 T cell receptor beta chains reported below all come from one sample, sequenced in a study of cytomegalovirus exposure and HLA in healthy donors. The PCR made use of 60 Vbeta and 13 Jbeta primers. Data came from immunoSEQ multiplex PCR; TCRdb stores just in-frame clones and leaves some out. The sample lists approximately 100,000 clones, approximately 80% occurring once. Sequenced material: PBMCs. All receptors come from a man aged 18 to 29 in good health and CMV-seronegative.

This clone was recorded once. V gene TRBV30 combines with J gene TRBJ1-1, with D unclear. CDR3 length: 13 residues. Germline V gene lookup returns CDR1 GTSNPN and CDR2 SVGIG (reference sequence). V lost 5 bases and J lost 5, with 15 bases in between. The CDR3 sequence is CAWGHTKRTEAFF. As DNA, the CDR3 is TGTGCCTGGGGCCACACAAAGAGGACTGAAGCTTTCTTT.

By share, this clone counts as medium-sized. V usage is TRBV5-6 and J usage is TRBJ1-5; TRBD1 agrees at 8 bases. The V segment lost 6 bases and the J segment 3 bases; nucleotides outside the gene matches: 11. This CDR3 is 16 amino acids long. From germline, CDR1 is SGHDT and CDR2 YYEEEE. CDR3 DNA sequence: TGTGCCAGCAAGTCGACAGGGGACCTCTCCAATCAGCCCCAGCATTTT. Translation gives CASKSTGDLSNQPQHF.

The chain has TRBV14 and TRBJ1-2; D unresolved. In germline, CDR1 is SGHDN, CDR2 FVKESK. Trimming took off 0 bases at V and 1 base at J, with 15 bases between the two ends. The CDR3 sequence is 17 residues long. The CDR3 bases are TGTGCCAGCAGCCAAGAGTCGTTGGTGCCACTTAACTATGGCTACACCTTC. It yields the protein CASSQESLVPLNYGYTF.

This clone showed up just a few times. The chain joins TRBV6-1 to TRBJ2-7, with D possibly TRBD2 on 5 matching bases. The V gene lost 7 bases and the J gene lost 4 bases, with 14 bases spanning the gap. The CDR3 sequence is 13 residues long. Germline CDR1 reads MNHNS; CDR2 reads SASEGT. CDR3 region: CASISGIQYEQYF. Here the CDR3 DNA reads TGTGCCAGCATTTCGGGAATTCAATACGAGCAGTACTTC.

V is TRBV5-1 and J is TRBJ2-5, with TRBD1 matching 8 bases. The better agreement between TRBJ2-7 and the DNA end casts doubt on the J call. Germline V gene data show CDR1 as SGHRS and CDR2 as YFSETQ. The CDR3 is 15 amino acids. The CDR3 loop is CASTADRGGSYEQYF. The CDR3, as DNA: TGCGCCAGCACCGCCGACAGGGGAGGATCCTACGAGCAGTACTTC.

This rearrangement joins TRBV5-1 to TRBJ2-2; TRBD2 matches at 7 bases. This CDR3 spans 17 amino acids. With 1 base clipped from V and 3 bases from J, the junction kept 9 bases outside the gene matches. Germline CDR1 reads SGHRS; CDR2 reads YFSETQ. In DNA, the CDR3 is TGCGCCAGCAGCTTGAAATCGTGGACTAGAGACACCGGGGAGCTGTTTTTT. This encodes CASSLKSWTRDTGELFF.

This clone was counted a few times. The V call is TRBV30, the J call TRBJ1-2; 8 nucleotides align to TRBD1. Per the germline V gene, CDR1 is GTSNPN and CDR2 is SVGIG (reference sequence). The V and J ends lost 5 bases and 4 bases, in that order; junction bases with no gene match: 15. The CDR3 covers 16 residues. The DNA of the CDR3 is TGTGCCTGGGCGGACAGGGCCAACCTTAGGGCCTATGGCTACACCTTC. Translation: CAWADRANLRAYGYTF.

The rearrangement joins TRBV19 to TRBJ2-1, with 7 bases lining up with TRBD1. CDR3 size: 16 residues. V dropped 3 bases and J dropped 2; count of bases not matched to a gene: 7. Germline V CDR1 and CDR2: LNHDA, SQIVND (reference sequence). The DNA for the CDR3 is TGTGCCAGTAGTATTTCGAAGGGGGCCCCCTACAATGAGCAGTTCTTC. Protein: CASSISKGAPYNEQFF. The full variable domain, rest sourced from reference TRBV19 and TRBJ2-1, is DGGITQSPKYLFRKEGQNVTLSCEQNLNHDAMYWYRQDPGQGLRLIYYSQIVNDFQKGDIAEGYSVSREKKESFPLTVTSAQKNPTAFYLCASSISKGAPYNEQFFGPGTRLTVL.

This clone was seen only once. The chain couples TRBV9 to TRBJ2-1; 9 bases line up with TRBD2. CDR3 size: 15 residues. J gave up 5 bases and V 0 bases, and 3 bases lay outside the gene matches. Germline CDR1 SGDLS, CDR2 YYNGEE. This CDR3 is CASSVVTSGHNEQFF. Written as DNA, the CDR3 is TGTGCCAGCAGCGTAGTGACTAGCGGACACAATGAGCAGTTCTTC.

The chain is built from TRBV5-1 and TRBJ1-1; 9 positions match TRBD1. The ends lost 4 bases at V and 5 bases at J; junction bases unmatched: 9. Germline CDR1 and CDR2: SGHRS and YFSETQ. The CDR3 loop spans 15 amino acids. CDR3 nucleotide sequence: TGCGCCAGCAGCATGACAGGGGGTGGGGGAACTGAAGCTTTCTTT. Amino acid sequence: CASSMTGGGGTEAFF.

V usage is TRBV7-6 and J usage is TRBJ2-3; the D is unclear. The V end was cut by 1 base, the J end by 5 bases, with 7 bases between. Per the germline V gene, CDR1 is SGHVS and CDR2 is FNYEAQ. CDR3 length: 13 amino acids. CDR3 protein: CASSLGGIDTQYF. In DNA form, the CDR3 reads TGTGCCAGCAGCTTAGGAGGTATAGATACGCAGTATTTT.

As concerns this clone: Sequence at one end of the junction differs from germline and may be a read error. This specimen includes other DNA sequences encoding the same CDR3. V and J are TRBV19 and TRBJ1-1; D might be TRBD1 (5 bases). This CDR3 comprises 12 residues. In germline, CDR1 is LNHDA, CDR2 SQIVND (reference sequence). Here the CDR3 reads CASSQGRIEAFF. For the CDR3, the DNA is TGCGCCAGTAGTCAGGGAAGGATTGAAGCTTTCTTT.

The genes are TRBV6-5 and TRBJ1-1; D ambiguous. Germline values: CDR1 MNHEY, CDR2 SVGAGI. The CDR3 sequence is 14 residues long. Trimming removed 4 bases from V and 0 bases from J, with 9 bases in between. The CDR3 loop is CASSFFGMNTEAFF. The CDR3 DNA reads as TGTGCCAGCAGTTTTTTCGGGATGAACACTGAAGCTTTCTTT.

The CDR3 DNA is TGTGCCAGCAGTGGGGGACAGGGGCCCACCGGGGAGCTGTTTTTT. Translating gives CASSGGQGPTGELFF. The chain combines TRBV6-1 with TRBJ2-2; TRBD1 agrees at 10 bases. The CDR3 totals 15 residues. Germline CDR1 reads MNHNS; CDR2 reads SASEGT. V trimming: 4 bases; J trimming: 4 bases; junction bases outside the gene matches: 3.

The chain joins TRBV10-3 to TRBJ1-1, with TRBD1 as a possible D gene (5 bases). The germline CDR1 and CDR2 sequences are ENHRY and SYGVKD. This CDR3 spans 13 amino acids. V lost 3 bases, J lost 5 bases, and 10 bases lay in between. The CDR3 DNA reads as TGTGCCATCAGTGAACAGGTTCGGACTGAAGCTTTCTTT. Protein: CAISEQVRTEAFF.

J is TRBJ2-5 and V is TRBV5-1, with D hard to call. The CDR3 loop spans 14 amino acids. With 4 bases removed from V and 1 base from J, the gap between germline ends came to 11 bases. CDR1 and CDR2 (germline): SGHRS, YFSETQ. The CDR3 sequence is CASSMAQSQETQYF. The CDR3 nucleotides are TGCGCCAGCAGCATGGCTCAGTCCCAAGAGACCCAGTACTTC.

The count of this clone is one. The chain recombines TRBV11-2 with TRBJ2-3; D remains unclear. Germline CDR1 reads SGHAT; CDR2 reads FQNNGV. The germline V and J ends were trimmed by 3 bases and 3 bases, with 4 bases remaining between them. CDR3 length equals 12 residues. The CDR3 DNA sequence: TGTGCCAGCAGCTTTTATACAGATACGCAGTATTTT. Translated: CASSFYTDTQYF.

This clone has just a few counts. The rearrangement links TRBV7-3 to TRBJ2-3; no reliable D call. Trimming took off 3 bases at V and 2 bases at J, with 9 bases between the two ends. This CDR3 contains 14 residues. Germline CDR1 is SGHTA and CDR2 is FQGTGA. The CDR3 protein is CASSFTEITDTQYF. The CDR3 DNA sequence: TGTGCCAGCAGCTTTACGGAGATCACAGATACGCAGTATTTT.

This chain uses TRBV19 with TRBJ2-3; 9 bases match TRBD2. The CDR3 sequence is 18 residues long. Germline CDR1 and CDR2: LNHDA and SQIVND (reference sequence). J lost 1 base, V lost 4 bases, and 12 bases had no gene match. CDR3 nucleotide sequence: TGTGCCAGTAGTAAAACCCAGCGTAGGACTAGCGGCACAGATACGCAGTATTTT. Its translation: CASSKTQRRTSGTDTQYF.

The V and J genes are TRBV11-2 and TRBJ2-2; D remains unclear. This CDR3 spans 14 amino acids. Germline loops: CDR1 SGHAT, CDR2 FQNNGV. Trimming removed 0 bases at V and 2 bases at J, with 4 bases between. CDR3 in amino acids: CASSLDLNTGELFF. The DNA for the CDR3 is TGTGCCAGCAGCTTAGATCTCAACACCGGGGAGCTGTTTTTT. The complete variable domain, with remaining parts taken from reference TRBV11-2 and TRBJ2-2, reads EAGVAQSPRYKIIEKRQSVAFWCNPISGHATLYWYQQILGQGPKLLIQFQNNGVVDDSQLPKDRFSAERLKGVDSTLKIQPAKLEDSAVYLCASSLDLNTGELFFGEGSRLTVL.